This T cell receptor (beta chain) was observed in a study of blood T cells in healthy people across ages. Points from the study as a whole: Per-million-T-cell TCR beta diversity fell roughly linearly with age.

A sample-barcoded 5' primer and a J-beta primer mix were used in a second PCR of roughly 7 to 12 cycles. Via MiXCR, TCRdb re-called the 5' RACE reads, giving one row per CDR3 protein. The profile shows approximately 850,000 distinct CDR3 sequences, over 45% of them singletons. This CDR3 region has 15 residues. Deletions cut 10 bases from V and 5 bases from J, with 23 bases between. Germline CDR1 and CDR2: ENHRY and SYGVKD. This clonotype appeared a few times. The antigen remains undetermined. This sequence originates from a man aged 25 to 45 in good health. Sequencing used blood. The chain joins TRBV10-3 to TRBJ2-5; D possibly uses TRBD1 or TRBD2 (5 bases each). The CDR3 sequence is CATRRPNRSGETQYF. The CDR3 bases are TGTGCCACTCGGAGGCCCAACAGATCAGGGGAGACCCAGTACTTC.